This record covers a single TCR beta chain. The sample comes from a study of neoadjuvant anti-PD-1 for oral cavity cancer. Generated by immunoSEQ multiplex PCR, the TCRdb table keeps only in-frame clones and is missing some. The profile covers about 42,000 clones, with 77% appearing a single time and 4.8% taken by the ten largest. The time point denotes: after neoadjuvant nivolumab, at surgical resection. No culture or expansion preceded analysis of these blood cells. The germline V gene encodes CDR1 SGHRS and CDR2 YFSETQ. The CDR3 is made up of 14 amino acids. The V and J ends lost 4 bases and 6 bases respectively, with 16 bases between them.

The chain employs TRBV5-1 and TRBJ1-2, with D uncertain. This sequence originates from a person between 40 and 79 years old with oral cavity squamous cell carcinoma. The specimen was PBMCs, collected after nivolumab (anti-PD-1) treatment. CDR3 nucleotides: TGCGCCAGCAGCCCTACCTCCGTTTATGATGGCTACACCTTC. This codes for CASSPTSVYDGYTF.